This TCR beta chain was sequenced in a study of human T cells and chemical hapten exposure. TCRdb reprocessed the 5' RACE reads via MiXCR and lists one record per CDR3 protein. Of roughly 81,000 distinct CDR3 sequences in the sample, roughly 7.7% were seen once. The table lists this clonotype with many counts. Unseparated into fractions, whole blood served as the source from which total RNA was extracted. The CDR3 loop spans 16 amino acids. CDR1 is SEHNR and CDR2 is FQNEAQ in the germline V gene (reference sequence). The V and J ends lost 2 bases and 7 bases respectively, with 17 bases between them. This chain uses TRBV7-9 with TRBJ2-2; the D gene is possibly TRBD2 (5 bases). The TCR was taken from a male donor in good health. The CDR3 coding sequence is TGTGCCAGCAGCTTACCCCCAGGAAATGCGGGCGGGGAGCTGTTTTTT. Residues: CASSLPPGNAGGELFF.